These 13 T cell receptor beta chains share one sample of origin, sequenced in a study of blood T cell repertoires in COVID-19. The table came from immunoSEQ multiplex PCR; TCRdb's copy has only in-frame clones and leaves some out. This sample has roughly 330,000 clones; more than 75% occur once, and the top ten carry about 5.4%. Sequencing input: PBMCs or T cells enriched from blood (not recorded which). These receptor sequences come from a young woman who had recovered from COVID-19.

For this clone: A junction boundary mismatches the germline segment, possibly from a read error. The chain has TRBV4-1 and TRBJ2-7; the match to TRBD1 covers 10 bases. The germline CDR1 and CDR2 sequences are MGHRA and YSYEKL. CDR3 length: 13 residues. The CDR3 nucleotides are TGCGCCAGCAGCCAATACGCGACAGGGGGCCGGGACTTC. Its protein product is CASSQYATGGRDF.

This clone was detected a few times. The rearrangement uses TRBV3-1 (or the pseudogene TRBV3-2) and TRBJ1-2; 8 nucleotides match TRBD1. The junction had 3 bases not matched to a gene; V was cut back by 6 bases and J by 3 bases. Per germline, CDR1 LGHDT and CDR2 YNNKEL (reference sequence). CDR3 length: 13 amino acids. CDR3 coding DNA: TGTGCCAGCAGACTGGGACAGGACTATGGCTACACCTTC. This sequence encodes CASRLGQDYGYTF.

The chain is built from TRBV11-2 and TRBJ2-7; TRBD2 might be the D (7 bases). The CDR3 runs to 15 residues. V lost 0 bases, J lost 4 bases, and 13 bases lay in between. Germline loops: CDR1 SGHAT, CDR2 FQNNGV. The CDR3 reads CASSLDGGGGYEQYF. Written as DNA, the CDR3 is TGTGCCAGCAGCTTAGACGGCGGGGGCGGATACGAGCAGTACTTC.

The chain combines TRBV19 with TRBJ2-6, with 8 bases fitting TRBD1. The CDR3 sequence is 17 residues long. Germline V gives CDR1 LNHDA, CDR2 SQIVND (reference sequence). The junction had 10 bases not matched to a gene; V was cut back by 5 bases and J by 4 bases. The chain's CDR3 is CASSPSDRGRGANVLTF. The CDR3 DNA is TGTGCCAGTAGTCCCTCAGACAGGGGCAGGGGGGCCAACGTCCTGACTTTC.

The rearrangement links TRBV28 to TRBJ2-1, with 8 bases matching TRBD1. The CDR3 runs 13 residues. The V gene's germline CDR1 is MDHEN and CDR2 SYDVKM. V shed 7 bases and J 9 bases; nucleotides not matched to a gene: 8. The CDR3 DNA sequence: TGTGCCAGCAACCCGACAGGGGCAGGTGAGCAGTTCTTC. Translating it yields CASNPTGAGEQFF.

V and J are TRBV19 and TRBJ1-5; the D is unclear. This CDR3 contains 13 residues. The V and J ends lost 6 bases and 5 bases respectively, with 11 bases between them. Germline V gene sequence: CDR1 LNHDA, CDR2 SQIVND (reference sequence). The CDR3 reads CASSLGRDQPQHF. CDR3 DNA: TGTGCCAGTAGCTTGGGGAGAGATCAGCCCCAGCATTTT. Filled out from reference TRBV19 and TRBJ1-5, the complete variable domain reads DGGITQSPKYLFRKEGQNVTLSCEQNLNHDAMYWYRQDPGQGLRLIYYSQIVNDFQKGDIAEGYSVSREKKESFPLTVTSAQKNPTAFYLCASSLGRDQPQHFGDGTRLSIL.

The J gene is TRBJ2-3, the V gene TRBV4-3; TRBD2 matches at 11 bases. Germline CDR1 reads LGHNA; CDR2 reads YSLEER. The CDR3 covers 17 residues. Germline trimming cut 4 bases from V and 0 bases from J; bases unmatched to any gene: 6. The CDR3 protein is CASSPRGTSGSTDTQYF. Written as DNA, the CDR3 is TGCGCCAGCAGCCCGCGGGGGACTAGCGGTAGCACAGATACGCAGTATTTT.

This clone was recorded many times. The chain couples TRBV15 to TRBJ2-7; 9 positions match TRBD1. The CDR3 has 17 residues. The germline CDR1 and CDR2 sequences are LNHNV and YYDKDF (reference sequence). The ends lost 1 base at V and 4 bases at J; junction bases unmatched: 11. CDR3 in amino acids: CATSRGRRDRDSYEQYF. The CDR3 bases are TGTGCCACCAGCAGAGGTCGTAGGGACAGGGATTCTTACGAGCAGTACTTC.

The DNA for the CDR3 is TGTGCCAGCAGGCGGGGACTGCAGGAGACCCAGTACTTC. It encodes CASRRGLQETQYF. The chain couples TRBV2 to TRBJ2-5, with a weak D call TRBD2 (6 bases). Germline-derived CDR1 and CDR2 are SNHLY and FYNNEI. The length of the CDR3 is 13 residues. The V end was cut by 6 bases, the J end by 5 bases, with 13 bases between.

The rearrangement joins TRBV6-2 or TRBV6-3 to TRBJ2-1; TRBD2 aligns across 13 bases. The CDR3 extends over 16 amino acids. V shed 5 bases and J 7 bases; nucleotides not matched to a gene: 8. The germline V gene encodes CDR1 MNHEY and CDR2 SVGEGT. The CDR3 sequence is CASSGWGGLAGNEQFF. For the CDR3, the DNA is TGTGCCAGCAGTGGGTGGGGGGGACTAGCGGGGAATGAGCAGTTCTTC.

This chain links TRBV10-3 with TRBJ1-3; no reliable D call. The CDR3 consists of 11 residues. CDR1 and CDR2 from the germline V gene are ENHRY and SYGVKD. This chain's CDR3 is CSGSSGNTIYF. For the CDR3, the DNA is TGTTCGGGGAGCTCTGGAAACACCATATATTTT.

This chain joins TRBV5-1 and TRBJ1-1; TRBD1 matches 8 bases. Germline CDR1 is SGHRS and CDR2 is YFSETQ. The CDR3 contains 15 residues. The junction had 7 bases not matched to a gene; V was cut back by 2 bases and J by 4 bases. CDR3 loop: CASSFDGQGGTEAFF. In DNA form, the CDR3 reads TGCGCCAGCAGCTTCGATGGACAGGGAGGCACTGAAGCTTTCTTT.

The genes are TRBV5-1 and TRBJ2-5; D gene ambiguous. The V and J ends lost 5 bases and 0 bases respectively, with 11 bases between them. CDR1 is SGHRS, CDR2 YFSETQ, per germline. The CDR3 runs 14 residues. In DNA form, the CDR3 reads TGCGCCAGCAGACCTATACAGAACCAAGAGACCCAGTACTTC. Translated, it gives CASRPIQNQETQYF.